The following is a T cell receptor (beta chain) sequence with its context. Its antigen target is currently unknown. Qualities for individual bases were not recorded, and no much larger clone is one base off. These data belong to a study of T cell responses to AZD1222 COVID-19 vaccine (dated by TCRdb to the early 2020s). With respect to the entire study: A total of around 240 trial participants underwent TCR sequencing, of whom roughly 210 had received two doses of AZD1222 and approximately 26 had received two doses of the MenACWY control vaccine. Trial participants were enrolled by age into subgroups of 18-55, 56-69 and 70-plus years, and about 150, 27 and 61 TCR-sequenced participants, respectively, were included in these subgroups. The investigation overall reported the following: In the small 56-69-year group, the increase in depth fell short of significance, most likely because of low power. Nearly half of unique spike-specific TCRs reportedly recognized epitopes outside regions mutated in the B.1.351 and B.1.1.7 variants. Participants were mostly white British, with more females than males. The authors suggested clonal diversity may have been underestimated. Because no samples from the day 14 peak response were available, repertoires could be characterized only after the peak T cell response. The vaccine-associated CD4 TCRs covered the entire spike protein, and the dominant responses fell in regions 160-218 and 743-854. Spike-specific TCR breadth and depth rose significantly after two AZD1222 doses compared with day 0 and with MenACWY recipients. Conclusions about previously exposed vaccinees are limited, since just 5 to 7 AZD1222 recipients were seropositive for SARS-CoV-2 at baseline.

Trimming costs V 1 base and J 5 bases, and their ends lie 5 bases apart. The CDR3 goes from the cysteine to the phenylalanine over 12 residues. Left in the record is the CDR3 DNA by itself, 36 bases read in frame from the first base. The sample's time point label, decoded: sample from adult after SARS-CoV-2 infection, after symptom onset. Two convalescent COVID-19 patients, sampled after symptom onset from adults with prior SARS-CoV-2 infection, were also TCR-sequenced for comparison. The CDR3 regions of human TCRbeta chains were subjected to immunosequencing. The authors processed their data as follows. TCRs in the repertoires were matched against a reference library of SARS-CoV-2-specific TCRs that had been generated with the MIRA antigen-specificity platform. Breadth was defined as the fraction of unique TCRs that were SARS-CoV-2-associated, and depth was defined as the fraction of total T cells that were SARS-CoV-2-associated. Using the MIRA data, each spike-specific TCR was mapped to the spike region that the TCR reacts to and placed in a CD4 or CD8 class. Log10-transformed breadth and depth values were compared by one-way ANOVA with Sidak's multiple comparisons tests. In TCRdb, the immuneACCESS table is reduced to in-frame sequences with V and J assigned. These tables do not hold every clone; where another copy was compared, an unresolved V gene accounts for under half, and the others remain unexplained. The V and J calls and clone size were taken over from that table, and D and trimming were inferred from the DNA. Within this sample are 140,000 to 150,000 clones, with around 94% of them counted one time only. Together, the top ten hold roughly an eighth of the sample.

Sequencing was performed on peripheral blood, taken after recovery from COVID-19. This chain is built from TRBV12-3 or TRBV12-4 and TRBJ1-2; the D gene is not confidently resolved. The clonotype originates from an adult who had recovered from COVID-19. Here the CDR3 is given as CASSLGSYGYTF. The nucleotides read TGTGCCAGCAGTTTAGGCTCATATGGCTACACCTTC.